The 29 T cell receptor beta chains presented below share a single source sample, sequenced in a study of cytomegalovirus exposure and HLA in healthy donors. The primer mix had 60 Vbeta and 13 Jbeta primers. Here immunoSEQ multiplex PCR was the method, and the copy in TCRdb shows in-frame clones only, minus some. Of around 140,000 clones listed, over 65% are singletons. Input material: PBMCs. The source is a middle-aged man in good health and CMV-seropositive.

The V gene is TRBV19, the J gene TRBJ2-7, with a weak D call TRBD2 (6 bases). This CDR3 region has 14 residues. Germline V CDR1 and CDR2: LNHDA, SQIVND (reference sequence). V lost 3 bases to trimming and J lost 0 bases, with 9 bases between them. The CDR3 sequence: CASSIRERSYEQYF. CDR3 sequence (DNA): TGTGCCAGTAGTATCCGGGAGCGCTCCTACGAGCAGTACTTC.

CDR3 in DNA: TGTGCGTATAACGGAGCGGTATCCACCGGGGAGCTGTTTTTT. It yields the protein CAYNGAVSTGELFF. The rearrangement links TRBV5-4 to TRBJ2-2, with D perhaps matching TRBD2 (5 bases). Germline V lookup: CDR1 SGHNT, CDR2 YYREEE (reference sequence). The CDR3 totals 14 residues.

For the CDR3, the DNA is TGCGCCAGCAGCCAAGAAAAAACCCTAGCGGGCACAGATACGCAGTATTTT. Translation: CASSQEKTLAGTDTQYF. The chain joins TRBV4-3 to TRBJ2-3; 7 nucleotides align to TRBD2. The CDR3 totals 17 residues. CDR1 LGHNA and CDR2 YSLEER come from the germline V gene. The J segment lost 1 base and the V segment lost 0 bases, leaving 7 bases of the junction unmatched.

This chain joins TRBV19 and TRBJ2-2, with 7 bases aligning to TRBD2. CDR3 size: 13 residues. With 9 bases clipped from V and 2 bases from J, the junction kept 3 bases outside the gene matches. Germline V gives CDR1 LNHDA, CDR2 SQIVND (reference sequence). The CDR3 loop is CASERGNTGELFF. CDR3 sequence (DNA): TGTGCCAGCGAGCGGGGCAACACCGGGGAGCTGTTTTTT.

This chain uses TRBV6-5 with TRBJ1-1, with D tentatively TRBD1 (5 bases). In germline, CDR1 is MNHEY, CDR2 SVGAGI. The V end lost 5 bases, the J end lost 8 bases, and 15 bases lay between the germline ends. The CDR3 length is 13 residues. CDR3 bases: TGTGCCAGCAGTACGGAGGGACGCGGCGAAGCTTTCTTT. It codes for CASSTEGRGEAFF.

This clone was seen a few times. The gene calls are TRBV7-9 and TRBJ2-3; tentative D call: TRBD2 (5 bases). Germline V gene lookup returns CDR1 SEHNR and CDR2 FQNEAQ (reference sequence). Deletions cut 4 bases from V and 9 bases from J, with 17 bases between. The CDR3 is 14 amino acids. This chain's CDR3 is CASSSGVSPITQYF. The CDR3 DNA reads as TGTGCCAGCAGCTCCGGGGTCAGTCCCATAACGCAGTATTTT.

The DNA for the CDR3 is TGTGCCAGCAGCGGACAGGGGTTCTACGAGCAGTACTTC. This translates into CASSGQGFYEQYF. This chain links TRBV2 with TRBJ2-7; 9 nucleotides line up with TRBD1. The CDR3 contains 13 residues. V shed 6 bases and J 3 bases; nucleotides not matched to a gene: 3. Germline V gene data show CDR1 as SNHLY and CDR2 as FYNNEI.

V usage is TRBV4-1 and J usage is TRBJ2-3, with 7 bases identical to TRBD2. Germline loops: CDR1 MGHRA, CDR2 YSYEKL. The CDR3 spans 14 residues. V was clipped by 1 base and J by 8 bases; unmatched bases: 6. The CDR3: CASSQGEGHGTQYF. CDR3 coding DNA: TGCGCCAGCAGCCAAGGGGAGGGCCACGGTACGCAGTATTTT.

The chain joins TRBV19 to TRBJ2-1, with TRBD2 as a possible D gene (6 bases). Germline assignment: CDR1 LNHDA and CDR2 SQIVND (reference sequence). The ends were cut back, 1 base at V and 3 bases at J, with 10 bases in the middle. This CDR3 region has 15 residues. The CDR3 here is CASSIGSGDYNEQFF. The CDR3, as DNA: TGTGCCAGTAGTATAGGGTCGGGAGACTACAATGAGCAGTTCTTC.

The chain combines TRBV14 with TRBJ2-7, with a possible D match to TRBD1 (5 bases). The germline V gene encodes CDR1 SGHDN and CDR2 FVKESK. V gave up 2 bases and J gave up 2 bases, with 10 bases separating them. The CDR3 is 14 residues long. CDR3 nucleotide sequence: TGTGCCAGCAGCCAAACAGGAAGTCCCTACGAGCAGTACTTC. Amino acid sequence: CASSQTGSPYEQYF.

This chain links TRBV5-4 with TRBJ2-5; 9 positions match TRBD2. Per the germline V gene, CDR1 is SGHNT and CDR2 is YYREEE (reference sequence). V lost 4 bases and J lost 5; bases outside the gene matches: 12. The CDR3 runs to 16 residues. The CDR3 loop reads CASSPGIAGVSETQYF. CDR3 coding DNA: TGTGCCAGCAGCCCCGGGATAGCGGGAGTAAGTGAGACCCAGTACTTC.

V usage is TRBV21-1 and J usage is TRBJ2-2; the D call TRBD1 from the table was never checked on the DNA. TRBV21-1 is flagged as a pseudogene. The CDR3 runs 14 residues. Here the CDR3 reads CAAHYRGRTGELFF. The CDR3 region has the DNA TGTGCCGCGCATTACAGGGGGCGCACCGGGGAGCTGTTTTTT.

V gene TRBV5-1 combines with J gene TRBJ2-7; D is possibly TRBD1 (6 bases). The length of the CDR3 is 13 residues. V was clipped by 0 bases and J by 3 bases, with 7 bases between them. Germline V gives CDR1 SGHRS, CDR2 YFSETQ. DNA of the CDR3: TGCGCCAGCAGCTTGGTACAGGGCTACGAGCAGTACTTC. This gives the protein CASSLVQGYEQYF.

J is TRBJ2-5 and V is TRBV4-3; 9 bases are shared with TRBD2. The J call is in doubt because the DNA end fits TRBJ2-7 better. Germline V gives CDR1 LGHNA, CDR2 YSLEER. CDR3 length: 18 residues. The CDR3 nucleotides are TGCGCCAGCAGCCAAGATCCTATTAGCGGGAGTTCGGCCTACGAGCAGTACTTC. Its protein product is CASSQDPISGSSAYEQYF.

A few counts support this clone. This chain joins TRBV2 and TRBJ1-1, with 8 bases that match TRBD1. The CDR3 runs to 16 residues. The junction had 12 bases not matched to a gene; V was cut back by 5 bases and J by 4 bases. Germline V gives CDR1 SNHLY, CDR2 FYNNEI. DNA of the CDR3: TGTGCCAGCAGTATGGACAGGGTGGTGGGTACCACTGAAGCTTTCTTT. Amino acid sequence: CASSMDRVVGTTEAFF.

V and J are TRBV9 and TRBJ2-3; TRBD1 might be the D (5 bases). CDR3 size: 15 residues. The ends were cut back, 2 bases at V and 2 bases at J, with 12 bases in the middle. Germline values: CDR1 SGDLS, CDR2 YYNGEE. This chain's CDR3 is CASSVAGFSTDTQYF. CDR3 in DNA: TGTGCCAGCAGCGTGGCAGGGTTTTCCACAGATACGCAGTATTTT. Filled out from reference TRBV9 and TRBJ2-3, the complete variable domain reads DSGVTQTPKHLITATGQRVTLRCSPRSGDLSVYWYQQSLDQGLQFLIQYYNGEERAKGNILERFSAQQFPDLHSELNLSSLELGDSALYFCASSVAGFSTDTQYFGPGTRLTVL.

The V call is TRBV6-6, the J call TRBJ2-1; 7 bases are shared with TRBD2. The CDR3 runs 13 residues. CDR1 and CDR2 (germline): MNHNY, SVGAGI (reference sequence). Unmatched junction bases numbered 3, after V lost 5 bases and J lost 5 bases. The CDR3, as DNA: TGTGCCAGCAGTAAGCTAGCGGACAATGAGCAGTTCTTC. Protein: CASSKLADNEQFF.

This chain uses TRBV5-1 with TRBJ2-7, with D maybe TRBD2 (6 bases). The ends were cut back, 2 bases at V and 7 bases at J, with 13 bases in the middle. This CDR3 is 13 amino acids long. Germline V lookup: CDR1 SGHRS, CDR2 YFSETQ. CDR3 DNA sequence: TGCGCCAGCAGCTTAATAGGGGCGGGGGAGCAGTACTTC. It yields the protein CASSLIGAGEQYF.

CDR3 DNA: TGTGCCATCAGTGAGCCCAGATCGACAGGGGAGCTGTTTTTT. Translating it yields CAISEPRSTGELFF. V gene TRBV10-3 combines with J gene TRBJ2-2; no clear D gene. V was clipped by 2 bases and J by 8 bases, with 12 bases between them. The CDR3 spans 14 residues. CDR1 and CDR2 (germline): ENHRY, SYGVKD.

The rearrangement joins TRBV7-2 to TRBJ2-3; TRBD2 aligns across 8 bases. The germline V gene has CDR1 SGHTA and CDR2 FQGNSA. The CDR3 covers 18 residues. V lost 2 bases and J lost 0; bases outside the gene matches: 10. The CDR3 region has the DNA TGTGCCAGCAGCTTAAGGTTTGGCGGGAGGATAAGCACAGATACGCAGTATTTT. It encodes CASSLRFGGRISTDTQYF.

This CDR3 is CASSFITVNYGYTF. CDR3 sequence (DNA): TGTGCCAGCAGTTTTATTACAGTTAACTATGGCTACACCTTC. The chain links TRBV28 to TRBJ1-2; D gene ambiguous. The V end lost 3 bases, the J end lost 1 base, and 9 bases lay between the germline ends. Germline V CDR1 and CDR2: MDHEN, SYDVKM. The CDR3 length is 14 residues.

This clone was counted once. V and J are TRBV7-8 and TRBJ1-2, with a tentative D call TRBD1 (6 bases). Germline CDR1 reads SGHVS; CDR2 reads FQNEAQ. V was pared by 4 bases and J by 0 bases, with 18 bases between. The CDR3 loop spans 17 amino acids. CDR3 DNA sequence: TGTGCCAGCAGCTCCTTTGCACAGGGAATTGCTAACTATGGCTACACCTTC. It translates to CASSSFAQGIANYGYTF.

The rearrangement uses TRBV4-1 and TRBJ2-7; the D is unclear. Trimming removed 0 bases at V and 3 bases at J, with 6 bases between. CDR3 length: 13 amino acids. Germline CDR1 MGHRA, CDR2 YSYEKL. The CDR3 nucleotides are TGCGCCAGCAGCCAAGACCCTTACTACGAGCAGTACTTC. Translated, it gives CASSQDPYYEQYF.

This sequence joins TRBV5-1 and TRBJ2-1; 9 bases map to TRBD2. CDR1 SGHRS and CDR2 YFSETQ come from the germline V gene. Trimming took 3 bases from V and 4 from J; bases not matched to a gene: 17. This CDR3 region has 19 residues. The CDR3 reads CASSSPGLASRGGYNEQFF. In DNA form, the CDR3 reads TGCGCCAGCAGCTCACCGGGACTAGCATCTCGGGGAGGGTACAATGAGCAGTTCTTC.

The rearrangement links TRBV5-6 to TRBJ2-1; 12 nucleotides agree with TRBD1. J gave up 7 bases and V 2 bases, and 4 bases lay outside the gene matches. This CDR3 has 15 residues. Germline CDR1 reads SGHDT; CDR2 reads YYEEEE. As DNA, the CDR3 is TGTGCCAGCAGCTTACCGGGACAGGGGGCGAATGAGCAGTTCTTC. Translation: CASSLPGQGANEQFF.

The chain is built from TRBV7-9 and TRBJ2-5, with D perhaps matching TRBD2 (5 bases). Germline V gives CDR1 SEHNR, CDR2 FQNEAQ (reference sequence). Trimming pared 4 bases from V and 5 bases from J, leaving 14 bases between. This CDR3 has 14 residues. CDR3 sequence (DNA): TGTGCCAGCAGCTCGACGGTCCGCGGGGAGACCCAGTACTTC. Its protein product is CASSSTVRGETQYF. The complete variable domain, with remaining parts taken from reference TRBV7-9 and TRBJ2-5, reads DTGVSQNPRHKITKRGQNVTFRCDPISEHNRLYWYRQTLGQGPEFLTYFQNEAQLEKSRLLSDRFSAERPKGSFSTLEIQRTEQGDSAMYLCASSSTVRGETQYFGPGTRLLVL.

The rearrangement links TRBV5-1 to TRBJ2-3, with TRBD2 identical over 7 bases. The V gene's germline CDR1 is SGHRS and CDR2 YFSETQ. After removal of 4 bases from V and 0 bases from J, the junction contained 2 bases not matched to a gene. The CDR3 sequence is 14 residues long. CDR3 DNA: TGCGCCAGCAGCGGCGGGAGTAGCACAGATACGCAGTATTTT. It encodes CASSGGSSTDTQYF.

There are a few counts of this clone. The V gene is TRBV19, the J gene TRBJ1-3; 7 bases align to TRBD1. Looked up from germline, CDR1 is LNHDA and CDR2 is SQIVND (reference sequence). The V gene end was trimmed by 11 bases and the J gene end by 0 bases; junction bases not matched to a gene: 13. This CDR3 region has 16 residues. CDR3 residues: CAASLTGPGSGNTIYF. CDR3 DNA: TGTGCCGCGTCCCTGACAGGGCCCGGCTCTGGAAACACCATATATTTT.

This rearrangement joins TRBV10-2 to TRBJ2-7; 7 bases fit TRBD1. The CDR3 is 15 residues long. Losses at the gene ends were 2 bases for V and 3 bases for J; bases not matched to a gene: 7. Germline CDR1 is WSHSY and CDR2 is SAAADI. CDR3 bases: TGCGCCAGCAGTGAGGGCACAGGGGCGGGCTACGAGCAGTACTTC. Protein sequence: CASSEGTGAGYEQYF.